This TCR beta chain was found in a study of blood T cell repertoires in COVID-19. As for the study in general: Samples representing acute and convalescent COVID-19 were sourced from the United States, Italy and Spain.

The V gene end was trimmed by 5 bases and the J gene end by 2 bases; junction bases not matched to a gene: 4. Germline assignment: CDR1 MGHRA and CDR2 YSYEKL. This CDR3 comprises 15 residues. Original processing notes: For nucleated cells, counts were estimated from reference gene primer amplification. The method was immunoSEQ multiplex PCR; TCRdb's version includes in-frame clones alone and lacks a portion of them. V, J and clone size are those of that table, while D and trimming were read from the DNA. The table includes tens of thousands of clones, about 90% detected once. The sequence was obtained from a human donor in a cohort sampled during active COVID-19. This chain connects TRBV4-1 to TRBJ2-3; 10 bases line up with TRBD2. The sequenced sample consisted of peripheral blood. The CDR3 loop reads CASSYGTSDTDTQYF. The DNA of the CDR3 is TGCGCCAGCAGCTACGGGACTAGCGACACAGATACGCAGTATTTT.